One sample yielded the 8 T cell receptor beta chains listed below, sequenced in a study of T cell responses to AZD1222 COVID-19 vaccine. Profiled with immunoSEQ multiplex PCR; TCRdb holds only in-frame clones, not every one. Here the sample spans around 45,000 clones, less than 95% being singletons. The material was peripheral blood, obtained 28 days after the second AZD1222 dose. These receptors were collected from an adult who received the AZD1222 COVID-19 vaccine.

Written as DNA, the CDR3 is TGCGCCAGCAGCTGGGACAAGACCTACGAGCAGTACTTC. This encodes CASSWDKTYEQYF. The chain employs TRBV5-1 and TRBJ2-7, with a weak D call TRBD1 (6 bases). Trimming took 3 bases from V and 2 from J, leaving 9 bases between them. Germline V gene data show CDR1 as SGHRS and CDR2 as YFSETQ. The CDR3 spans 13 residues.

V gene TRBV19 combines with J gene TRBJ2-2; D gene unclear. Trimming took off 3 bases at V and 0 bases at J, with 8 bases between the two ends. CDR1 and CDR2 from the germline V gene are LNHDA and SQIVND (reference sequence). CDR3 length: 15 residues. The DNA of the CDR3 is TGTGCCAGTAGTATTATGTCAGCGAACACCGGGGAGCTGTTTTTT. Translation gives CASSIMSANTGELFF. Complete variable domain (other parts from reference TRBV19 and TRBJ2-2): DGGITQSPKYLFRKEGQNVTLSCEQNLNHDAMYWYRQDPGQGLRLIYYSQIVNDFQKGDIAEGYSVSREKKESFPLTVTSAQKNPTAFYLCASSIMSANTGELFFGEGSRLTVL.

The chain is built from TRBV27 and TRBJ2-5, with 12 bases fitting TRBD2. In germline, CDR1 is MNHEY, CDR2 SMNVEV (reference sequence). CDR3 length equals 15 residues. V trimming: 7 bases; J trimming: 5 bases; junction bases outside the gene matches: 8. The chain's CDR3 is CASKPTSGGWETQYF. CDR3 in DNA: TGTGCCAGCAAACCGACTAGCGGGGGTTGGGAGACCCAGTACTTC.

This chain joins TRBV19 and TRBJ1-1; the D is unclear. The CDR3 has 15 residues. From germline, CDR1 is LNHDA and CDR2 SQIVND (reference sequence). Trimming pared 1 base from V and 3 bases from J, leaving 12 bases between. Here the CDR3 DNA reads TGTGCCAGTAGTATAGGCTCCGGGAGGGACACTGAAGCTTTCTTT. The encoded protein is CASSIGSGRDTEAFF.

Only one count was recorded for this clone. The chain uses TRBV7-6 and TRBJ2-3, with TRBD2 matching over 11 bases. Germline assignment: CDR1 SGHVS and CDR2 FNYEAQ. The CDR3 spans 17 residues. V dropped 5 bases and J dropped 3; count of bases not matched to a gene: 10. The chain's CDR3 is CASSAGPLAGGTDTQYF. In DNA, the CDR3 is TGTGCCAGCAGCGCGGGGCCCCTAGCGGGGGGTACAGATACGCAGTATTTT.

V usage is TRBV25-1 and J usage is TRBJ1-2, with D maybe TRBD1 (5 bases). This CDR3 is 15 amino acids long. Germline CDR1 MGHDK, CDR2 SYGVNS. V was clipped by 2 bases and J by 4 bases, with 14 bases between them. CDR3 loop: CASSEGSGTVYGYTF. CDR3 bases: TGTGCCAGCAGTGAAGGGAGTGGGACTGTCTATGGCTACACCTTC.

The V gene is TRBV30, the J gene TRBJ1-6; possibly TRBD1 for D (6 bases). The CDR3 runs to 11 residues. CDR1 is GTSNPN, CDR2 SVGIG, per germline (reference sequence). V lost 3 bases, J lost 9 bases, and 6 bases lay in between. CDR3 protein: CAWRDSSPLHF. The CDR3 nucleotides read TGTGCCTGGAGGGACAGTTCACCCCTCCACTTT.

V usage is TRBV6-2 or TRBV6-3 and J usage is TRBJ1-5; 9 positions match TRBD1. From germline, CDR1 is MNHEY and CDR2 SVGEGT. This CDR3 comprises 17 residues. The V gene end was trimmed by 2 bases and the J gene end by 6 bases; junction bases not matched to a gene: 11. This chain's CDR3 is CASSYMDGGTGFQPQHF. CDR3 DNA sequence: TGTGCCAGCAGTTACATGGACGGGGGGACAGGGTTTCAGCCCCAGCATTTT.